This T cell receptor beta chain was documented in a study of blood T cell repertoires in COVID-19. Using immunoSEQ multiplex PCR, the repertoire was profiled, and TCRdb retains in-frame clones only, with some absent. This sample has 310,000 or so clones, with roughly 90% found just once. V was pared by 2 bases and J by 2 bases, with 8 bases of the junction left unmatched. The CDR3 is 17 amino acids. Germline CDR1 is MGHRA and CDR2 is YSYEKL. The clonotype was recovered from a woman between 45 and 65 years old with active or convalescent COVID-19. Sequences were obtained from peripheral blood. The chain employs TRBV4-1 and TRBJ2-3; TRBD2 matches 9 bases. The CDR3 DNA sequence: TGCGCCAGCAGCCAAATAAGCGGGAGGCCCGCCACAGATACGCAGTATTTT. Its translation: CASSQISGRPATDTQYF.